Included here is one T cell receptor (beta chain) sequence, with context. There is no known antigen for this receptor. The record has no base qualities; no much larger clone is one base away. CDR1 is given as WNHNN and CDR2 as SYGVQD, both from the germline V gene (reference sequence). V is reduced by 8 bases and J by 4 bases, leaving a spacing of 15 bases between them. Measured from the cysteine to the phenylalanine, the CDR3 is 13 residues long. Just the 39-base CDR3 DNA is kept, in frame starting at base 1. The ex vivo total memory CD4+ samples were sequenced at deep level, which gave a detection sensitivity of one cell in 200,000. The QIAamp DNA Micro Kit was used to extract genomic DNA from cell pellets, and spectrophotometry was used to check the quantity and purity of the genomic DNA. The immunoSEQ multiplex PCR assay was used to amplify TCR Vbeta CDR3 regions. Sequencing of amplicons was performed on the Illumina HiSeq platform. Retrieved sequences were 87 nucleotides long and contained the CDR3 region. In the paper's pipeline: Each unique productive TCR Vbeta nucleotide sequence counted as a clonotype and was quantified by productive template frequency from ImmunoSEQ Analyzer V3.0. Expanded clonotypes were defined using a threshold set at the top 5th percentile of each repertoire ranked by frequency. The R package fossil was used to compute repertoire overlap as Chao-Jaccard, and the R package MASS was used to visualize the overlap by nonmetric multidimensional scaling. What TCRdb holds here is the immuneACCESS table cut down to in-frame rearrangements. Part of the clones is not present; checked against another copy, under half of the missing clones reflect an unresolved V gene, and the others are unexplained. V and J calls and clone size follow that table, whereas D and trimming were derived from the DNA. This sample comprises about 29,000 clones, around four fifths of them detected only once. The top ten clonotypes cover over 1.5% of the sample.

The sample is drawn from a study of human CD4 T cells and Enterobacteriaceae (dated by TCRdb to about 2020). Points the paper makes about the study in general: Reactivity of ex vivo clonotypes was inferred only by matching nucleotide sequences to CFSE-low cultures from the same donors. In ex vivo samples, clonotypes with broad cross-reactivity seemed more expanded than specific clonotypes, as 11 of 19 and about 65% of the roughly 34 fell within the top 5%.

Memory CD4+ T cells were FACS-sorted on a FACSAria III to over 95% purity as all CD4+ cells other than CD45RA+CCR7+CD95- naive cells. Healthy donor blood was obtained from blood donation centers in Switzerland. Total CD4+ T cells and monocytes were enriched by positive selection with CD4 and CD14 magnetic microbeads. Before sorting, CD8+, CD14+, CD16+, CD56+, CD19+ and CD25-bright cells were excluded. To assess in vivo expansion of bacteria-reactive clonotypes, total memory CD4+ T cells from a couple of blood donors were sequenced directly ex vivo. Peripheral blood mononuclear cells were isolated from donor blood using Ficoll-Paque Plus.

In this chain, TRBV10-1 is recombined with TRBJ2-7; the D gene could be TRBD1 or TRBD2, each one agreeing over 5 bases. This TCR came from a human donor in good health. The material sequenced was memory CD4+ T cells from blood. The cell subset or site label, as the study defines it: total memory CD4 T cells sorted directly ex vivo, unstimulated. The nucleotide sequence reads TGCGCCAGCGGCCGGGACGGGTCGTACGAGCAGTACTTC. Protein translation: CASGRDGSYEQYF.